Listed below are T cell receptor beta chains from one sample, sequenced in a study of T-cell reconstitution after alpha-beta-depleted transplantation in children. TCRdb reprocessed the PCR reads with MiXCR, giving one entry per CDR3 protein. The sample lists over 85,000 distinct CDR3 sequences, approximately 5.4% occurring once. This specimen consisted of PBMCs, mostly from graft donor cells, obtained 60 days after TCRalphabeta/CD19-depleted stem cell transplant. The receptors stem from a female patient aged 2-9 years who had a stem cell transplant for Fanconi anemia, so the T cells may come from the graft donor. Each CDR3 is given with its conserved first and last residue. Clone size is stated in some rows and not others, as once, few, many or a class when expanded.

clone size	V gene	J gene	CDR3 protein
many	TRBV5-1	TRBJ2-2	CASSPSGSHQRELFF
medium-sized	TRBV20-1	TRBJ1-1	CSAPRLQGAEAFF
many	TRBV28	TRBJ2-3	CASSRFGALTSTDTQYF
NA	TRBV5-1	TRBJ2-5	CASSRLLQLQETQYF
many	TRBV18	TRBJ2-6	CASSPGGLNSGANVLTF
many	TRBV7-3	TRBJ2-2	CASSSGRDTGELFF
many	TRBV5-1	TRBJ1-1	CASSLAFARNTEAFF
few	TRBV28	TRBJ2-1	CASSFGGIGHEQFF
many	TRBV4-2	TRBJ1-4	CASSPLDGSGANEKLFF
many	TRBV6-7	TRBJ2-1	CASSYTIRDDIYNEQFF
many	TRBV12-3/TRBV12-4	TRBJ1-6	CASSPDRTYNSPLHF
many	TRBV12-3/TRBV12-4	TRBJ2-2	CASSLSPEKELFF
many	TRBV5-1	TRBJ2-1	CASRGTRGSYNEQFF
few	TRBV6-5	TRBJ1-6	CATWTGLYNSPLHF